The present T cell receptor (beta chain) was sequenced within a study of response to subunit inactivated influenza vaccine. In regard to this clonotype: Its antigen is still unknown.

The germline CDR1 and CDR2 sequences are SGHTA and FQGTGA. Losses at the gene ends were 5 bases for V and 6 bases for J; bases not matched to a gene: 7. CDR3 size: 15 residues. TCRdb reprocessed the RT-PCR reads via MiXCR and lists one record per CDR3 protein. Among over 150,000 distinct CDR3 sequences listed, about 10% were seen once. Study-wide results and caveats: It was the authors' suggestion that each seasonal influenza vaccination recruits few new T cells.

The sequence was collected from a man aged 50 to 59 who received an inactivated influenza vaccine. The chain carries TRBV7-3 and TRBJ2-1; TRBD1 matches at 10 bases. The sequencing here drew on non-naive T cells sorted from PBMCs, taken on the day of vaccination. CDR3 coding DNA: TGTGCCAGCAGCAAAACCGGGACAGGGGTCAATGAGCAGTTCTTC. Amino acids: CASSKTGTGVNEQFF.